The 31 T cell receptor beta chains below were found in one sample sequenced in a study of blood T cells in healthy people across ages. It was with a sample-barcoded 5' primer and a J-beta primer mix that a second PCR of roughly 7 to 12 cycles was run. TCRdb independently ran MiXCR on the 5' RACE reads; one entry per CDR3 protein. This table holds hundreds of thousands of distinct CDR3 sequences, 53% found once. The sequenced material came from blood. Receptors originate from a man older than 75 in good health.

This chain uses TRBV6-6 with TRBJ2-1; 11 positions match TRBD2. The length of the CDR3 is 17 residues. Germline V gene sequence: CDR1 MNHNY, CDR2 SVGAGI (reference sequence). The J segment lost 7 bases and the V segment lost 4 bases, leaving 12 bases of the junction unmatched. CDR3 bases: TGTGCCAGCAGTTCCCTTGGCACTAGCGGGAGAGGGAATGAGCAGTTCTTC. Encoded protein: CASSSLGTSGRGNEQFF.

Ten or more counts support this clonotype. This chain joins TRBV3-1 and TRBJ1-4; the D is unclear. The V end was cut by 4 bases, the J end by 8 bases, with 17 bases between. The CDR3 loop spans 15 amino acids. Germline lookup yields CDR1 LGHDT and CDR2 YNNKEL (reference sequence). CDR3 DNA sequence: TGTGCCAGCAGCCGACTCGGGTCCGAGGGCGAAAAACTGTTTTTT. Translated, it gives CASSRLGSEGEKLFF. The complete variable domain, with remaining parts taken from reference TRBV3-1 and TRBJ1-4, reads DTAVSQTPKYLVTQMGNDKSIKCEQNLGHDTMYWYKQDSKKFLKIMFSYNNKELIINETVPNRFSPKSPDKAHLNLHINSLELGDSAVYFCASSRLGSEGEKLFFGSGTQLSVL.

This clonotype was counted a few times. This chain links TRBV29-1 with TRBJ2-4; TRBD2 agrees at 10 bases. With the DNA end fitting TRBJ2-7 better, the J assignment may be wrong. This CDR3 is 13 amino acids long. Germline V lookup: CDR1 SQVTM, CDR2 ANQGSEA. DNA for the CDR3: TGCAGCGTTGTTGGGACTAGCGTGTACGAGCAGTACTTC. Translating gives CSVVGTSVYEQYF.

The chain employs TRBV3-1 and TRBJ2-1; D might be TRBD1 or TRBD2, each matching 5 bases. Gene TRBJ2-7 matches the end of the DNA better, so the J call may be wrong. The CDR3 has 15 residues. Germline CDR1 is LGHDT and CDR2 is YNNKEL (reference sequence). In DNA form, the CDR3 reads TGTGCCAGCAGCCCTTCCGGGGCCAAGGGCAATGAGCAGTACTTC. It codes for CASSPSGAKGNEQYF.

The rearrangement uses TRBV2 and TRBJ2-3; D ambiguous. This CDR3 is built from 13 residues. V lost 3 bases and J 9 bases, leaving 13 bases between the germline ends. The germline CDR1 and CDR2 sequences are SNHLY and FYNNEI. DNA for the CDR3: TGTGCCAGCAGTGACTCTGCCCCAGGCACGCAGTATTTT. Amino acid sequence: CASSDSAPGTQYF.

The V gene is TRBV11-2, the J gene TRBJ2-3, with TRBD2 matching over 9 bases. V dropped 1 base and J dropped 14; count of bases not matched to a gene: 25. This CDR3 has 19 amino acids. In germline, CDR1 is SGHAT, CDR2 FQNNGV. The CDR3 here is CASSLGGGKIAGDHRDAYF. CDR3 coding DNA: TGTGCCAGCAGCTTAGGGGGCGGGAAAATAGCGGGAGATCACAGAGACGCGTATTTT.

This clonotype was counted a few times. The V and J genes are TRBV20-1 and TRBJ2-3; 11 bases are a match to TRBD2. V lost 5 bases, J lost 5 bases, and 9 bases stayed unmatched. Germline V gene sequence: CDR1 DFQATT, CDR2 SNEGSKA (reference sequence). The CDR3 runs 15 residues. CDR3 sequence reads: CSAPLAGGLGDTQYF. CDR3 nucleotides: TGCAGTGCTCCGTTAGCGGGAGGGCTGGGAGATACGCAGTATTTT.

The V call is TRBV10-3, the J call TRBJ2-1, with 7 bases aligning to TRBD2. The CDR3 runs to 13 residues. Trimming cost V 6 bases and J 7 bases; bases outside gene matches: 6. The V gene's germline CDR1 is ENHRY and CDR2 SYGVKD. The CDR3 region has the DNA TGTGCCATCAGGACTGACGGGGGGAATGAGCAGTTCTTC. Protein product: CAIRTDGGNEQFF.

The chain uses TRBV24-1 and TRBJ2-1, with a tentative D call TRBD1 (6 bases). V shed 2 bases and J shed 4 bases, with 14 bases lying between them. The length of the CDR3 is 16 residues. The germline gives CDR1 KGHDR, CDR2 SFDVKD. CDR3 loop: CATSDSDRIGYNEQFF. DNA for the CDR3: TGTGCCACCAGTGATTCCGACAGGATCGGGTACAATGAGCAGTTCTTC.

This clonotype occurred once. V and J are TRBV5-1 and TRBJ2-7; D perhaps matches TRBD1 (5 bases). Germline V gene lookup returns CDR1 SGHRS and CDR2 YFSETQ. The CDR3 has 16 residues. V was clipped by 2 bases and J by 0 bases, with 15 bases between them. The CDR3 protein is CASSFRGQGHSYEQYF. CDR3 DNA: TGCGCCAGCAGCTTTAGGGGCCAGGGTCACTCCTACGAGCAGTACTTC.

This clonotype appeared a few times. J is TRBJ2-5 and V is TRBV20-1, with 7 positions matching TRBD2. The germline CDR1 and CDR2 sequences are DFQATT and SNEGSKA (reference sequence). The CDR3 spans 14 residues. The trim removed 0 bases at V and 13 bases at J, leaving 14 bases unmatched. This chain's CDR3 is CSARDGRASGHPYF. The DNA of the CDR3 is TGCAGTGCTAGAGATGGGAGGGCTAGCGGACACCCGTACTTC.

The chain recombines TRBV4-1 with TRBJ2-1; D is possibly TRBD1 or TRBD2 (6 bases each). Trimming shortened V by 1 base and J by 9 bases, and 13 bases separated the two germline ends. In germline, CDR1 is MGHRA, CDR2 YSYEKL. The CDR3 spans 14 residues. CDR3 sequence reads: CASSQVPSGAEQFF. The CDR3 DNA is TGCGCCAGCAGCCAAGTCCCATCGGGGGCTGAGCAGTTCTTC.

The chain couples TRBV28 to TRBJ1-2; D unresolved. The CDR3 is 14 amino acids. Germline CDR1 reads MDHEN; CDR2 reads SYDVKM. Trimming removed 5 bases at V and 4 bases at J, with 14 bases between. The CDR3 loop reads CASSTAEATYGYTF. The CDR3 coding sequence is TGTGCCAGCAGTACCGCGGAGGCCACCTATGGCTACACCTTC.

The table lists this clonotype with a few counts. The chain employs TRBV6-5 and TRBJ1-6; 7 nucleotides match TRBD1. CDR3 length: 15 amino acids. With V trimmed by 6 bases and J by 7 bases, 9 bases remained unmatched. CDR1 is MNHEY, CDR2 SVGAGI, per germline. CDR3: CASSRDGTANSPLHF. The DNA of the CDR3 is TGTGCCAGCAGCCGGGATGGGACAGCAAATTCACCCCTCCACTTT.

This clonotype has a handful of counts. This sequence joins TRBV11-2 and TRBJ2-7; no reliable D call. The CDR3 length is 13 residues. Germline V gives CDR1 SGHAT, CDR2 FQNNGV. V was pared by 6 bases and J by 2 bases, with 11 bases between. The CDR3 DNA reads as TGTGCCAGCAGACGAGGAGTCGCCTACGAGCAGTACTTC. Translated, it gives CASRRGVAYEQYF.

This clonotype turned up a few times. This chain uses TRBV9 with TRBJ2-3; 8 bases are a match to TRBD2. The CDR3 sequence is 14 residues long. The germline CDR1 and CDR2 sequences are SGDLS and YYNGEE. The ends lost 0 bases at V and 9 bases at J; junction bases unmatched: 6. The CDR3 DNA is TGTGCCAGCAGCGTAGGGACTAGCCACGGGACGCAGTATTTT. This translates into CASSVGTSHGTQYF.

V gene TRBV5-1 combines with J gene TRBJ1-1, with D perhaps TRBD1 (5 bases). V lost 0 bases to trimming and J lost 0 bases, with 9 bases between them. Germline-derived CDR1 and CDR2 are SGHRS and YFSETQ. This CDR3 comprises 15 residues. The CDR3 nucleotides read TGCGCCAGCAGCTTGGGAGGGGTTATGAACACTGAAGCTTTCTTT. Protein: CASSLGGVMNTEAFF.

The V gene is TRBV5-1, the J gene TRBJ2-5; D is unresolved. The CDR3 is made up of 14 amino acids. Trimming removed 3 bases at V and 11 bases at J, with 20 bases between. CDR1 and CDR2 from the germline V gene are SGHRS and YFSETQ. In DNA form, the CDR3 reads TGCGCCAGCAGCTACCTTCGGGCGGATAATGAGCAGTACTTC. Translating it yields CASSYLRADNEQYF. Drawing the rest from reference TRBV5-1 and TRBJ2-5, the complete variable domain is KAGVTQTPRYLIKTRGQQVTLSCSPISGHRSVSWYQQTPGQGLQFLFEYFSETQRNKGNFPGRFSGRQFSNSRSEMNVSTLELGDSALYLCASSYLRADNEQYFGPGTRLLVL.

The rearrangement uses TRBV2 and TRBJ2-7; weak D call: TRBD2 (6 bases). This CDR3 contains 15 residues. Germline values: CDR1 SNHLY, CDR2 FYNNEI. Trimming left V 5 bases short and J 9 bases short, with 23 bases between. In DNA, the CDR3 is TGTGCCAGCAGTCAAATTGTAGGGACTGAACGAATGCAGTACTTC. This codes for CASSQIVGTERMQYF.

This sequence joins TRBV11-1 and TRBJ1-1; perhaps TRBD1 as D (5 bases). This CDR3 comprises 14 residues. V dropped 5 bases and J dropped 4 bases, with 14 bases sitting between them. Germline CDR1 reads SGHAT; CDR2 reads FQDESV (reference sequence). In nucleotides, the CDR3 is TGTGCCAGCAGCACCTTCCAGGGACTCACTGAAGCTTTCTTT. It encodes CASSTFQGLTEAFF.

The V and J genes are TRBV2 and TRBJ2-7; TRBD1 matches 8 bases. This CDR3 is built from 17 residues. The germline V gene encodes CDR1 SNHLY and CDR2 FYNNEI. J gave up 2 bases and V 1 base, and 10 bases lay outside the gene matches. DNA for the CDR3: TGTGCCAGCAGTGAAGTTGGGGTGGGGACAGGACCCTACGAGCAGTACTTC. Its translation: CASSEVGVGTGPYEQYF.

This clonotype has more than one count but fewer than ten. V usage is TRBV7-2 and J usage is TRBJ1-2, with TRBD1 matching over 7 bases. V lost 5 bases and J lost 3; bases outside the gene matches: 9. Germline assignment: CDR1 SGHTA and CDR2 FQGNSA. CDR3 size: 15 residues. The CDR3 coding sequence is TGTGCCAGCAGCAGCCTGACAGGGTGGGACTATGGCTACACCTTC. Its protein is CASSSLTGWDYGYTF.

V gene TRBV20-1 combines with J gene TRBJ2-3; TRBD2 agrees at 9 bases. V was clipped by 2 bases and J by 1 base; unmatched bases: 7. This CDR3 region has 16 residues. The V gene's germline CDR1 is DFQATT and CDR2 SNEGSKA (reference sequence). The CDR3 nucleotides are TGCAGTGCTAGACGGAGCGGGAGGAGGGGCACAGATACGCAGTATTTT. Translating it yields CSARRSGRRGTDTQYF.

The chain combines TRBV10-2 with TRBJ2-5; TRBD2 aligns across 8 bases. The length of the CDR3 is 14 residues. The junction had 6 bases not matched to a gene; V was cut back by 8 bases and J by 1 base. CDR1 is WSHSY, CDR2 SAAADI, per germline. CDR3 sequence: CASGRLASQETQYF. CDR3 in DNA: TGCGCCAGCGGACGACTAGCGTCCCAAGAGACCCAGTACTTC.

The chain combines TRBV3-1 with TRBJ1-2; 10 bases match TRBD1. CDR1 and CDR2 (germline): LGHDT, YNNKEL (reference sequence). CDR3 length: 16 amino acids. Trimming took 4 bases from V and 8 from J; bases not matched to a gene: 13. The CDR3 DNA is TGTGCCAGCAGCCGATCCTCCGGGACAGGGGACTGGGGCTACACCTTC. Translation: CASSRSSGTGDWGYTF.

This clonotype was detected a few times. The chain combines TRBV2 with TRBJ2-7, with 15 bases fitting TRBD2. Germline V gene data show CDR1 as SNHLY and CDR2 as FYNNEI. V gave up 6 bases and J gave up 6 bases; unmatched junction bases: 3. This CDR3 has 14 amino acids. The CDR3 loop reads CASRGLAGGSEQYF. The CDR3 bases are TGTGCCAGCAGGGGACTAGCGGGGGGCTCCGAGCAGTACTTC.

The V gene is TRBV4-1, the J gene TRBJ2-1; D is ambiguous. CDR3 length: 12 residues. From germline, CDR1 is MGHRA and CDR2 YSYEKL. V was cut by 1 base and J by 12 bases, with 10 bases left in between. Written as DNA, the CDR3 is TGCGCCAGCAGCCAAGGCGGAGTGGCGCAGTTCTTC. This gives the protein CASSQGGVAQFF.

This clonotype turned up a few times. The chain links TRBV7-9 to TRBJ2-5; TRBD1 might be the D (6 bases). CDR3 size: 14 residues. Germline V lookup: CDR1 SEHNR, CDR2 FQNEAQ (reference sequence). The V end lost 3 bases, the J end lost 5 bases, and 13 bases lay between the germline ends. CDR3 amino acids: CASSLARGTETQYF. The CDR3 bases are TGTGCCAGCAGCTTGGCCAGGGGAACGGAGACCCAGTACTTC.

The chain employs TRBV24-1 and TRBJ1-2, with D possibly being TRBD1 (6 bases). With 2 bases removed from V and 5 bases from J, the gap between germline ends came to 8 bases. The CDR3 is 13 residues long. Germline V gives CDR1 KGHDR, CDR2 SFDVKD. The CDR3 loop is CATSDSGQYGYTF. The DNA for the CDR3 is TGTGCCACCAGTGATTCAGGACAGTATGGCTACACCTTC.

The chain employs TRBV2 and TRBJ1-1; D unclear. Germline V gene lookup returns CDR1 SNHLY and CDR2 FYNNEI. The V and J ends lost 6 bases and 1 base respectively, with 15 bases between them. The CDR3 covers 15 residues. CDR3 nucleotide sequence: TGTGCCAGCAGAAGGGCCGACGTTGGGAACACTGAAGCTTTCTTT. Its protein is CASRRADVGNTEAFF. Full variable domain (missing parts from reference TRBV2 and TRBJ1-1): EPEVTQTPSHQVTQMGQEVILRCVPISNHLYFYWYRQILGQKVEFLVSFYNNEISEKSEIFDDQFSVERPDGSNFTLKIRSTKLEDSAMYFCASRRADVGNTEAFFGQGTRLTVV.

The rearrangement joins TRBV7-8 to TRBJ1-6; D is possibly TRBD1 (6 bases). The germline V and J ends were trimmed by 1 base and 10 bases, with 11 bases remaining between them. The CDR3 contains 14 residues. Looked up from germline, CDR1 is SGHVS and CDR2 is FQNEAQ. Here the CDR3 reads CASSLGWTDSPLHF. CDR3 nucleotides: TGTGCCAGCAGCTTAGGGTGGACAGACTCACCCCTCCACTTT.